These 9 T cell receptor beta chains were all obtained from the same sample, sequenced in a study of Ad26.COV2.S vaccination and SARS-CoV-2 variants. The assay was immunoSEQ multiplex PCR, and TCRdb's table has in-frame clones only and misses some. The repertoire has tens of thousands of clones, more than 65% of them found once; the top ten carry more than 15%. The sequences come from peripheral blood, collected after recovery from COVID-19. These receptors all stem from a human donor who had recovered from COVID-19.

This chain connects TRBV5-1 to TRBJ2-7; D may be TRBD1 (5 bases). Trimming pared 1 base from V and 2 bases from J, leaving 22 bases between. Germline V gene lookup returns CDR1 SGHRS and CDR2 YFSETQ. CDR3 length equals 18 residues. Written as DNA, the CDR3 is TGCGCCAGCAGCTTGCAGTGGTCAGGGCAACTGACCGCCTACGAGCAGTACTTC. Amino acid sequence: CASSLQWSGQLTAYEQYF. Full variable domain (remainder filled in from reference TRBV5-1 and TRBJ2-7): KAGVTQTPRYLIKTRGQQVTLSCSPISGHRSVSWYQQTPGQGLQFLFEYFSETQRNKGNFPGRFSGRQFSNSRSEMNVSTLELGDSALYLCASSLQWSGQLTAYEQYFGPGTRLTVT.

The chain links TRBV28 to TRBJ1-4, with TRBD1 as a possible D gene (5 bases). Germline values: CDR1 MDHEN, CDR2 SYDVKM. The V and J ends lost 3 bases and 7 bases respectively, with 15 bases between them. This CDR3 is 15 amino acids long. The CDR3: CASSLSGQGGEKLFF. CDR3 nucleotide sequence: TGTGCCAGCAGTTTGAGCGGTCAGGGCGGTGAAAAACTGTTTTTT.

V and J are TRBV11-1 and TRBJ2-3; 9 nucleotides match TRBD1. V lost 5 bases to trimming and J lost 3 bases; unmatched junction nucleotides: 3. The CDR3 is 14 amino acids. Germline V gene data show CDR1 as SGHAT and CDR2 as FQDESV (reference sequence). CDR3 in DNA: TGTGCCAGCAGCCGGACAGGGGCGACAGATACGCAGTATTTT. Translated, it gives CASSRTGATDTQYF.

This chain links TRBV29-1 with TRBJ2-7, with TRBD1 as a possible D gene (6 bases). This CDR3 has 14 residues. With 6 bases removed from V and 2 bases from J, the gap between germline ends came to 17 bases. CDR1 is SQVTM and CDR2 is ANQGSEA in the germline V gene. CDR3 nucleotide sequence: TGCAGCGTGCAGACAGGCACCCAAGCCTACGAGCAGTACTTC. Its protein is CSVQTGTQAYEQYF.

V usage is TRBV18 and J usage is TRBJ2-7, with TRBD2 matching 11 bases. CDR3 size: 14 residues. The germline V gene has CDR1 KGHSH and CDR2 LQKENI. Trimming removed 1 base from V and 6 bases from J; junction bases left unmatched: 2. DNA of the CDR3: TGTGCCAGCTCACCACTTGGGACTAGCGGCGAGCAGTACTTC. Amino acid sequence: CASSPLGTSGEQYF.

This chain uses TRBV7-8 with TRBJ2-6; D not certain. The germline CDR1 and CDR2 sequences are SGHVS and FQNEAQ. The length of the CDR3 is 16 residues. The V gene lost 1 base and the J gene lost 1 base, with 8 bases spanning the gap. CDR3 bases: TGTGCCAGCAGCTTAGTATCAAGGTCTGGGGCCAACGTCCTGACTTTC. Its protein is CASSLVSRSGANVLTF.

This clone was counted once. The chain combines TRBV20-1 with TRBJ2-7; D perhaps matches TRBD1 (6 bases). Per germline, CDR1 DFQATT and CDR2 SNEGSKA (reference sequence). V was cut by 3 bases and J by 4 bases, with 13 bases left in between. CDR3 length: 13 residues. DNA for the CDR3: TGCAGTGCTAGTTCTACACAGGGATACGAGCAGTACTTC. This translates into CSASSTQGYEQYF.

V usage is TRBV14 and J usage is TRBJ1-4; 7 bases are a match to TRBD1. The trim removed 1 base at V and 8 bases at J, leaving 4 bases unmatched. From germline, CDR1 is SGHDN and CDR2 FVKESK. This CDR3 comprises 14 residues. The CDR3 nucleotides read TGTGCCAGCAGCCAAGCGACAGGGTGGGAAAAACTGTTTTTT. This translates into CASSQATGWEKLFF.

The chain links TRBV28 to TRBJ1-5; possibly TRBD1 for D (6 bases). Looked up from germline, CDR1 is MDHEN and CDR2 is SYDVKM. V was shortened by 2 bases and J by 4 bases, with 12 bases between the two germline ends. This CDR3 is 15 amino acids long. CDR3 sequence: CASSLTDSQNQPQHF. In nucleotides, the CDR3 is TGTGCCAGCAGTTTAACGGACAGCCAGAATCAGCCCCAGCATTTT.